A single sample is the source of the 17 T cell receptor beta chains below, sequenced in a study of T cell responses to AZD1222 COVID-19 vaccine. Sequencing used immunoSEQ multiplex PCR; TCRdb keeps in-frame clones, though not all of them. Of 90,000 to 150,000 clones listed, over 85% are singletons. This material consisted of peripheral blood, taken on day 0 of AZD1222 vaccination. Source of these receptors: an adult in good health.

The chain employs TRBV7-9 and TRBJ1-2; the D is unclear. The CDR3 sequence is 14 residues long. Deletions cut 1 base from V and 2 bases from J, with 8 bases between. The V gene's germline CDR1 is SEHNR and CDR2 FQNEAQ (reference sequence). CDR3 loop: CASSLGSRNYGYTF. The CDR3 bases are TGTGCCAGCAGCTTAGGCAGCAGGAACTATGGCTACACCTTC.

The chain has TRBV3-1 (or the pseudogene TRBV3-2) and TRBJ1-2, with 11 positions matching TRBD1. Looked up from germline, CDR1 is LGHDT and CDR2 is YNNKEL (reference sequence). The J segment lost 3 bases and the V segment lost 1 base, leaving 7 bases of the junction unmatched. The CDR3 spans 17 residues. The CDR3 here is CASSQVQGQGEDYGYTF. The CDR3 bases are TGTGCCAGCAGCCAAGTTCAGGGACAGGGGGAAGACTATGGCTACACCTTC.

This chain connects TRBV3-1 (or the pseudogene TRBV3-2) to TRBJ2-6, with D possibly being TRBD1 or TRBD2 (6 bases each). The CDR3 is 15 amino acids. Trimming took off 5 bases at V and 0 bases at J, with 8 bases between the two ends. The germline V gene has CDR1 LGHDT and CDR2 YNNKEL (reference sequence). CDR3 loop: CASSRGVSGANVLTF. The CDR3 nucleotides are TGTGCCAGCAGCAGGGGGGTCTCTGGGGCCAACGTCCTGACTTTC.

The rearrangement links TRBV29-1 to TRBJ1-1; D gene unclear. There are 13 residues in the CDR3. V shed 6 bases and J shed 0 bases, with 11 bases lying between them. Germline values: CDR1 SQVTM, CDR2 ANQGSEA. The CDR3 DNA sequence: TGCAGCGTACTCCAGTGGCTGAACACTGAAGCTTTCTTT. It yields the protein CSVLQWLNTEAFF.

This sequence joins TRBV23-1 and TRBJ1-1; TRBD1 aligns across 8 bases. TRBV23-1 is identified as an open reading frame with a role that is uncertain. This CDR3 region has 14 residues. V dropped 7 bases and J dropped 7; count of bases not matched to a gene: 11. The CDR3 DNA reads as TGCGCCAGCATCGCAGGGGGCGGAGGGATTGAAGCTTTCTTT. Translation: CASIAGGGGIEAFF.

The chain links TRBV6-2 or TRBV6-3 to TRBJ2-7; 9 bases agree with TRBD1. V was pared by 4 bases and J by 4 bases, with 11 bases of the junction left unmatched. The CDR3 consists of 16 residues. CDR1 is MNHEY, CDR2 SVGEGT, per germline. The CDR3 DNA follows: TGTGCCAGCAGTTCACATACAGGGGGCGTTCGATACGAGCAGTACTTC. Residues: CASSSHTGGVRYEQYF.

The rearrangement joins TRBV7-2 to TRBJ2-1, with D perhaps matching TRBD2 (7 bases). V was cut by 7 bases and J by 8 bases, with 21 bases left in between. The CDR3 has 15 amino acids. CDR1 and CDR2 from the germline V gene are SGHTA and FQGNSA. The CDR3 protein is CASTRGGGQGYEQFF. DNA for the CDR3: TGTGCCAGCACCCGGGGAGGGGGGCAGGGATATGAGCAGTTCTTC. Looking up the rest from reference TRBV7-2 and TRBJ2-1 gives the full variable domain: GAGVSQSPSNKVTEKGKDVELRCDPISGHTALYWYRQSLGQGLEFLIYFQGNSAPDKSGLPSDRFSAERTGGSVSTLTIQRTQQEDSAVYLCASTRGGGQGYEQFFGPGTRLTVL.

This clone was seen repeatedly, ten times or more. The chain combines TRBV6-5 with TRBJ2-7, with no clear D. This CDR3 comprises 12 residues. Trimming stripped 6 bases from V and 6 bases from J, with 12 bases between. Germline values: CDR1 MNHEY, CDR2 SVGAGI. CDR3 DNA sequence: TGTGCCAGCAGGGACGGCGCAGGCGAGCAGTACTTC. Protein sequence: CASRDGAGEQYF.

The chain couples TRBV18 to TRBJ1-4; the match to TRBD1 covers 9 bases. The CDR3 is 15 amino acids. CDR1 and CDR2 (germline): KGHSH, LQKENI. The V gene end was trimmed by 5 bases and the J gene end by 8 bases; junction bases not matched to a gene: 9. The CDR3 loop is CASSATDRGKEKLFF. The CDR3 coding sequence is TGTGCCAGCTCAGCCACCGACAGGGGGAAGGAAAAACTGTTTTTT.

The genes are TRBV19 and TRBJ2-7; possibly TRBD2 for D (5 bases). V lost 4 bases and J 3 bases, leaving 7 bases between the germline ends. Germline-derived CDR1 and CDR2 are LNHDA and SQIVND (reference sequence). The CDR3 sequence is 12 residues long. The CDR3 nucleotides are TGTGCCAGTAGTACAGAGGGCTACGAGCAGTACTTC. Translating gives CASSTEGYEQYF.

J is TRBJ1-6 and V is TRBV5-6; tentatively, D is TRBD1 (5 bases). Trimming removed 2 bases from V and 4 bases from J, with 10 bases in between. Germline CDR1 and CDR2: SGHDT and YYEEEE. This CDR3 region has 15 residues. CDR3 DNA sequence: TGTGCCAGCAGCTTAGGGGCCTATTATAATTCACCCCTCCACTTT. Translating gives CASSLGAYYNSPLHF.

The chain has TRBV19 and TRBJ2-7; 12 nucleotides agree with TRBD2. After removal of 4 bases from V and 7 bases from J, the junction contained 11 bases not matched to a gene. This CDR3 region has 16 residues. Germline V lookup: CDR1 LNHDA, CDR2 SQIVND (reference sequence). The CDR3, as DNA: TGTGCCAGTAGTAGGGCTAGCGGGAGGGCCTCCGGGGAGCAGTACTTC. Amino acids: CASSRASGRASGEQYF. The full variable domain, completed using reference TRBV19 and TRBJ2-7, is DGGITQSPKYLFRKEGQNVTLSCEQNLNHDAMYWYRQDPGQGLRLIYYSQIVNDFQKGDIAEGYSVSREKKESFPLTVTSAQKNPTAFYLCASSRASGRASGEQYFGPGTRLTVT.

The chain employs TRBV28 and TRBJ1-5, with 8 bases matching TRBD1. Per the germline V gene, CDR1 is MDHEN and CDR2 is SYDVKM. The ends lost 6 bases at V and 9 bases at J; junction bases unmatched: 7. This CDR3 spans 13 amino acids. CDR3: CASSTPGTGPQHF. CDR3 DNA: TGTGCCAGCAGCACACCCGGGACAGGGCCCCAGCATTTT.

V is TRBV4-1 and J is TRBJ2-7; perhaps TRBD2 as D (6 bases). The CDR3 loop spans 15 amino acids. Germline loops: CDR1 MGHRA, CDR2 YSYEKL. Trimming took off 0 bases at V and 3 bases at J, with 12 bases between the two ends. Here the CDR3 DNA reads TGCGCCAGCAGCCAAGAAGCGGGCAGGGTCTACGAGCAGTACTTC. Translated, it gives CASSQEAGRVYEQYF.

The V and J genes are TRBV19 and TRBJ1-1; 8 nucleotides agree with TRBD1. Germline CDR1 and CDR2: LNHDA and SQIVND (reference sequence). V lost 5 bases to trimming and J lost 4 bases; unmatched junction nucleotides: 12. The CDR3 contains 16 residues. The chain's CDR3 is CASSPRQGLSVTEAFF. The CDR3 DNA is TGTGCCAGTAGTCCCCGACAGGGGCTCTCAGTCACTGAAGCTTTCTTT.

The CDR3 nucleotides read TGTGCCAGCAGCCCCAGGACAGGGGTGGAGACCCAGTACTTC. This codes for CASSPRTGVETQYF. This chain uses TRBV3-1 (or the pseudogene TRBV3-2) with TRBJ2-5, with 9 bases aligning to TRBD1. CDR3 size: 14 residues. Per the germline V gene, CDR1 is LGHDT and CDR2 is YNNKEL (reference sequence). V shed 4 bases and J 5 bases; nucleotides not matched to a gene: 5.

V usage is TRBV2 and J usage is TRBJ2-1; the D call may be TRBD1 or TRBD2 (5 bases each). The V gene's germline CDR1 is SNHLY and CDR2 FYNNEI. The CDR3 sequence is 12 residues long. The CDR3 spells CASGGTYNEQFF. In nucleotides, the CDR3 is TGTGCAAGTGGGGGTACCTACAATGAGCAGTTCTTC.